What follows are 4 T cell receptor beta chains derived from one specimen sequenced in a study of blood T cell repertoires in COVID-19 (dated by TCRdb to the early 2020s). The library was built by means of the immunoSEQ multiplex PCR assay. TCRdb holds this immuneACCESS table with in-frame rearrangements only. Some clones are missing; in checked studies, unresolved V genes explain under half, and the rest has no known cause. In this sample the table shows around 340,000 clones, about 86% of which occur a single time. Under 8.5% of the sample is in the top ten clones. The sequencing input was peripheral blood. The receptor source for this set is a woman between 55 and 75 years old with COVID-19, enrolled during active disease.

With respect to this clone: This sample includes further DNA sequences coding for the same CDR3. V is TRBV9 and J is TRBJ1-1; D is unresolved. The length of the CDR3 is 14 residues. Germline CDR1 SGDLS, CDR2 YYNGEE. V was clipped by 0 bases and J by 1 base, with 7 bases between them. CDR3 amino acids: CASSVVGGNTEAFF. The CDR3 DNA reads as TGTGCCAGCAGCGTAGTAGGCGGGAACACTGAAGCTTTCTTT.

The chain recombines TRBV19 with TRBJ2-2; tentatively, D is TRBD2 (5 bases). CDR3 length: 16 amino acids. V was clipped by 4 bases and J by 0 bases, with 12 bases between them. Germline CDR1 reads LNHDA; CDR2 reads SQIVND (reference sequence). For the CDR3, the DNA is TGTGCCAGTAGTACCCTCGGACTCGCGAACACCGGGGAGCTGTTTTTT. Its protein product is CASSTLGLANTGELFF.

The V gene is TRBV5-4, the J gene TRBJ1-6, with 10 positions matching TRBD1. The CDR3 has 15 residues. Germline values: CDR1 SGHNT, CDR2 YYREEE (reference sequence). Trimming at V came to 4 bases and at J to 5 bases, leaving 3 bases not matched to a gene. The CDR3 region is CASSPGTGDNSPLHF. CDR3 DNA sequence: TGTGCCAGCAGCCCAGGGACAGGGGATAATTCACCCCTCCACTTT.

The J gene is TRBJ1-1, the V gene TRBV18, with D perhaps TRBD1 (5 bases). Germline V gene data show CDR1 as KGHSH and CDR2 as LQKENI. V lost 1 base, J lost 1 base, and 22 bases lay in between. The CDR3 totals 19 residues. DNA for the CDR3: TGTGCCAGCTCACCACGTTCCTCCCTTGGAACAGGACAGAACACTGAAGCTTTCTTT. Its protein is CASSPRSSLGTGQNTEAFF. Based on the CDR3 plus reference TRBV18 and TRBJ1-1, the full variable domain is NAGVMQNPRHLVRRRGQEARLRCSPMKGHSHVYWYRQLPEEGLKFMVYLQKENIIDESGMPKERFSAEFPKEGPSILRIQQVVRGDSAAYFCASSPRSSLGTGQNTEAFFGQGTRLTVV.